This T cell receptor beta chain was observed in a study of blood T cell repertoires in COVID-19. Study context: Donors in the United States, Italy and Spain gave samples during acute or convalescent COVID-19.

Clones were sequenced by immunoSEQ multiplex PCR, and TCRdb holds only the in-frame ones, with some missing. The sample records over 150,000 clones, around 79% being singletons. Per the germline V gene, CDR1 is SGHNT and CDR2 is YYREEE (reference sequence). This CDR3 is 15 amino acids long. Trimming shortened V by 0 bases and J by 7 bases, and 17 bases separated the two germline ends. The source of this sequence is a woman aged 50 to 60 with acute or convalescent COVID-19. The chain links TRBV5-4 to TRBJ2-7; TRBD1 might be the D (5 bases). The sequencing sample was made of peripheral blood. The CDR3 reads CASSLDSLKAGEQYF. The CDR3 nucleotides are TGTGCCAGCAGCTTGGACAGCCTTAAAGCAGGGGAGCAGTACTTC.